These T cell receptor beta chains were read from a single sample in a study of beta chain features in type 1 diabetes. Measured with immunoSEQ multiplex PCR; TCRdb has only the in-frame clones, and not every one. The table includes about 160,000 clones, roughly 9% detected once. Sequences were obtained from central memory CD4+ T cells from blood. All receptors come from a woman aged 30 to 39 with type 1 diabetes. Each CDR3 is given without its conserved first and last residue.

V gene: TRBV11-2
J gene: TRBJ2-6
CDR3 protein: ASSLMLSGANVLT

V gene: TRBV6-5
J gene: TRBJ2-1
CDR3 protein: ASSYSSGYEQF

V gene: TRBV29-1
J gene: TRBJ2-1
CDR3 protein: SVDSATTYNEQF

V gene: TRBV7-3
J gene: TRBJ2-2
CDR3 protein: ASSYTGNTGELF

V gene: TRBV14
J gene: TRBJ2-2
CDR3 protein: ASSQEGGRGPIGELF

V gene: TRBV6-5
J gene: TRBJ2-7
CDR3 protein: ASKKGDSYEQY

V gene: TRBV28
J gene: TRBJ1-4
CDR3 protein: ASSSQGGGEKLF

V gene: TRBV2
J gene: TRBJ2-7
CDR3 protein: ASRDPTSGSNEQY

V gene: TRBV4-1
J gene: TRBJ2-7
CDR3 protein: ASSLSIYREQY

V gene: TRBV19
J gene: TRBJ2-1
CDR3 protein: ASSVTSGRGNEQF

V gene: TRBV29-1
J gene: TRBJ1-2
CDR3 protein: SVAGEGIYT

V gene: TRBV4-2
J gene: TRBJ2-5
CDR3 protein: ASSHTRRREQETQY

V gene: TRBV5-4
J gene: TRBJ2-1
CDR3 protein: ASSSPLAGVRNEQF

V gene: TRBV28
J gene: TRBJ2-5
CDR3 protein: ASSSSTNLQETQY

V gene: TRBV11-2
J gene: TRBJ2-7
CDR3 protein: ASSPSASASSYEQY

V gene: TRBV9
J gene: TRBJ2-1
CDR3 protein: ASSGGLAGGSNEQF

V gene: TRBV18
J gene: TRBJ2-7
CDR3 protein: ASSGQRYEQY

V gene: TRBV30
J gene: TRBJ1-2
CDR3 protein: AWGQGPNYGYT

V gene: TRBV27
J gene: TRBJ2-1
CDR3 protein: ASSFLSGNNEQF

V gene: TRBV19
J gene: TRBJ2-1
CDR3 protein: ASSRQGSSYNEQF

V gene: TRBV28
J gene: TRBJ2-5
CDR3 protein: ASSSRDRTYQETQY

V gene: TRBV4-2
J gene: TRBJ1-1
CDR3 protein: ASSQEGQMNTEAF

V gene: TRBV7-3
J gene: TRBJ2-5
CDR3 protein: ASSPLGTGKTRKETQY

V gene: TRBV11-1
J gene: TRBJ2-1
CDR3 protein: ASSLELAGQF

V gene: TRBV29-1
J gene: TRBJ1-4
CDR3 protein: SARTNEKLF

V gene: TRBV9
J gene: TRBJ2-2
CDR3 protein: ASSVGGQNTGELF

V gene: TRBV30
J gene: TRBJ2-7
CDR3 protein: AWSVKGARNEQY

V gene: TRBV19
J gene: TRBJ1-1
CDR3 protein: ASRAQGTNTEAF

V gene: TRBV5-6
J gene: TRBJ1-2
CDR3 protein: ASSFLTASYGYT